The 29 T cell receptor beta chains presented below share a single source sample, sequenced in a study of shared clonotypes between healthy human individuals. Clones were sequenced by immunoSEQ multiplex PCR, and TCRdb holds only the in-frame ones, with some missing. The sample holds over 1.4 million clones, roughly 95% seen once. The sequencing sample was made of naive CD4+ T cells sorted from blood. Subset reported: CD45RA+ positively selected. These receptors were collected from a man aged 25 to 40 in good health.

The rearrangement links TRBV30 to TRBJ1-5; D gene uncertain. The germline gives CDR1 GTSNPN, CDR2 SVGIG (reference sequence). This CDR3 is 15 amino acids long. The V gene lost 0 bases and the J gene lost 1 base, with 10 bases spanning the gap. CDR3 residues: CAWSVPTISNQPQHF. The CDR3 bases are TGTGCCTGGAGTGTACCGACAATCAGCAATCAGCCCCAGCATTTT.

The V call is TRBV7-9, the J call TRBJ2-7; 13 positions agree with TRBD2. V shed 5 bases, J shed 3 bases, and the junction held 13 bases outside the gene matches. CDR1 SEHNR and CDR2 FQNEAQ come from the germline V gene (reference sequence). This CDR3 is built from 18 residues. This chain's CDR3 is CASSDNLLAGGQLYEQYF. The CDR3 DNA is TGTGCCAGCAGCGATAATTTACTAGCGGGAGGGCAGCTCTACGAGCAGTACTTC.

This clone was picked up a small number of times. The chain combines TRBV27 with TRBJ1-1; D ambiguous. CDR3 length: 9 residues. Germline loops: CDR1 MNHEY, CDR2 SMNVEV (reference sequence). Deletions cut 3 bases from V and 9 bases from J, with 2 bases between. The CDR3 DNA sequence: TGTGCCAGCAGTTTTCAAGCTTTCTTT. Translation: CASSFQAFF.

This chain joins TRBV19 and TRBJ2-1; TRBD1 agrees at 7 bases. This CDR3 is built from 17 residues. With V trimmed by 4 bases and J by 2 bases, 11 bases remained unmatched. Germline CDR1 and CDR2: LNHDA and SQIVND (reference sequence). CDR3 nucleotide sequence: TGTGCCAGTAGTACGCTACCGACAGGGAAGGCCTACAATGAGCAGTTCTTC. Encoded protein: CASSTLPTGKAYNEQFF.

This chain links TRBV10-1 with TRBJ2-1; perhaps TRBD2 as D (6 bases). CDR3 size: 14 residues. V was cut by 6 bases and J by 5 bases, with 14 bases left in between. Germline values: CDR1 WNHNN, CDR2 SYGVQD (reference sequence). The CDR3, as DNA: TGCGCCAGCAGATCGGGACTCGGAAACAATGAGCAGTTCTTC. It encodes CASRSGLGNNEQFF.

The V gene is TRBV29-1, the J gene TRBJ2-5; TRBD2 aligns across 7 bases. With 3 bases clipped from V and 4 bases from J, the junction kept 11 bases outside the gene matches. Germline assignment: CDR1 SQVTM and CDR2 ANQGSEA. This CDR3 has 15 residues. The CDR3 here is CSVETDRGRAETQYF. DNA of the CDR3: TGCAGCGTTGAGACCGACCGTGGGAGGGCAGAGACCCAGTACTTC.

The V gene is TRBV9, the J gene TRBJ2-3; TRBD2 is a possible D gene (5 bases). Germline CDR1 and CDR2: SGDLS and YYNGEE. V was trimmed by 4 bases and J by 3 bases, leaving 6 bases between them. The CDR3 totals 12 residues. The CDR3 DNA reads as TGTGCCAGCAGCCCGGGAACAGATACGCAGTATTTT. Its protein product is CASSPGTDTQYF.

The gene calls are TRBV19 and TRBJ2-2; TRBD1 aligns across 8 bases. CDR1 and CDR2 (germline): LNHDA, SQIVND (reference sequence). Losses at the gene ends were 7 bases for V and 1 base for J; bases not matched to a gene: 5. The CDR3 covers 15 residues. CDR3 residues: CASIRTGRNTGELFF. CDR3 DNA sequence: TGTGCCAGTATCCGGACAGGGCGGAACACCGGGGAGCTGTTTTTT. Looking up the rest from reference TRBV19 and TRBJ2-2 gives the full variable domain: DGGITQSPKYLFRKEGQNVTLSCEQNLNHDAMYWYRQDPGQGLRLIYYSQIVNDFQKGDIAEGYSVSREKKESFPLTVTSAQKNPTAFYLCASIRTGRNTGELFFGEGSRLTVL.

This chain joins TRBV19 and TRBJ2-1; 11 bases are shared with TRBD2. Germline CDR1 is LNHDA and CDR2 is SQIVND (reference sequence). The trim removed 5 bases at V and 1 base at J, leaving 7 bases unmatched. This CDR3 has 17 amino acids. The CDR3 sequence: CASSPTSGVGSYNEQFF. Here the CDR3 DNA reads TGTGCCAGTAGTCCGACTAGCGGGGTTGGTTCCTACAATGAGCAGTTCTTC. Full variable domain (rest looked up from reference TRBV19 and TRBJ2-1): DGGITQSPKYLFRKEGQNVTLSCEQNLNHDAMYWYRQDPGQGLRLIYYSQIVNDFQKGDIAEGYSVSREKKESFPLTVTSAQKNPTAFYLCASSPTSGVGSYNEQFFGPGTRLTVL.

CDR3 protein: CSVRQPLGHTQYF. The CDR3 DNA reads as TGCAGCGTTCGACAACCCCTGGGCCATACGCAGTATTTT. The rearrangement links TRBV29-1 to TRBJ2-3; D is unresolved. The CDR3 runs 13 residues. The V end lost 5 bases, the J end lost 7 bases, and 16 bases lay between the germline ends. CDR1 and CDR2 from the germline V gene are SQVTM and ANQGSEA.

The chain combines TRBV7-3 with TRBJ2-1, with D tentatively TRBD2 (6 bases). V was trimmed by 5 bases and J by 3 bases, leaving 11 bases between them. This CDR3 is 14 amino acids long. Germline loops: CDR1 SGHTA, CDR2 FQGTGA. CDR3 region: CASSRLGNYNEQFF. CDR3 nucleotides: TGTGCCAGCAGCAGACTAGGAAACTACAATGAGCAGTTCTTC.

This sequence joins TRBV19 and TRBJ2-6; D is undetermined. In germline, CDR1 is LNHDA, CDR2 SQIVND (reference sequence). The CDR3 extends over 16 amino acids. The V end was cut by 3 bases, the J end by 0 bases, with 9 bases between. The CDR3, as DNA: TGTGCCAGTAGTATGAAGGTCCTCTCTGGGGCCAACGTCCTGACTTTC. This encodes CASSMKVLSGANVLTF.

The rearrangement joins TRBV5-4 to TRBJ1-4, with unresolved D. Germline V gene data show CDR1 as SGHNT and CDR2 as YYREEE (reference sequence). V was pared by 8 bases and J by 0 bases, with 11 bases between. The CDR3 spans 14 residues. The CDR3 region has the DNA TGTGCCAGTCAGACGGATGCAACTAATGAAAAACTGTTTTTT. It yields the protein CASQTDATNEKLFF. The whole variable domain, filled in from reference TRBV5-4 and TRBJ1-4, reads ETGVTQSPTHLIKTRGQQVTLRCSSQSGHNTVSWYQQALGQGPQFIFQYYREEENGRGNFPPRFSGLQFPNYSSELNVNALELDDSALYLCASQTDATNEKLFFGSGTQLSVL.

V gene TRBV14 combines with J gene TRBJ2-3; 7 nucleotides match TRBD2. The CDR3 sequence is 15 residues long. V lost 1 base and J lost 2; bases outside the gene matches: 3. Per germline, CDR1 SGHDN and CDR2 FVKESK. The CDR3 DNA is TGTGCCAGCAGCCAAGGGGACTACATCACAGATACGCAGTATTTT. The encoded protein is CASSQGDYITDTQYF.

V gene TRBV11-3 combines with J gene TRBJ2-7; 8 bases line up with TRBD2. V dropped 5 bases and J dropped 2; count of bases not matched to a gene: 8. There are 15 residues in the CDR3. Germline-derived CDR1 and CDR2 are SGHNT and YENEEA. This CDR3 is CASSRRLATTYEQYF. The CDR3 coding sequence is TGTGCCAGCAGCCGGAGACTAGCGACTACCTACGAGCAGTACTTC. The full variable domain, in which reference TRBV11-3 and TRBJ2-7 provide the parts outside the CDR3, is EAGVVQSPRYKIIEKKQPVAFWCNPISGHNTLYWYLQNLGQGPELLIRYENEEAVDDSQLPKDRFSAERLKGVDSTLKIQPAELGDSAVYLCASSRRLATTYEQYFGPGTRLTVT.

The chain's CDR3 is CASSGPGLGSNEQFF. The CDR3 DNA reads TGTGCCAGCAGCGGACCGGGACTAGGATCCAATGAGCAGTTCTTC. This sequence joins TRBV14 and TRBJ2-1; TRBD2 agrees at 8 bases. This CDR3 is built from 15 residues. Germline values: CDR1 SGHDN, CDR2 FVKESK. V was pared by 5 bases and J by 6 bases, with 9 bases of the junction left unmatched.

This clone was seen a single time. The V gene is TRBV27, the J gene TRBJ2-2; a weak D match, TRBD2 (6 bases). Germline V lookup: CDR1 MNHEY, CDR2 SMNVEV (reference sequence). Trimming shortened V by 3 bases and J by 3 bases, and 11 bases separated the two germline ends. The CDR3 extends over 15 amino acids. CDR3 nucleotide sequence: TGTGCCAGCAGTTTTAGGCTAGCGTACACCGGGGAGCTGTTTTTT. It translates to CASSFRLAYTGELFF.

This clone was recorded only once. V gene TRBV7-2 combines with J gene TRBJ2-3; TRBD2 agrees at 13 bases. V trimming: 4 bases; J trimming: 4 bases; junction bases outside the gene matches: 14. CDR1 SGHTA and CDR2 FQGNSA come from the germline V gene. The CDR3 consists of 19 residues. Here the CDR3 DNA reads TGTGCCAGCAGCTCCACCAAAGGGGTGACTAGCGGGAGGCCAGATACGCAGTATTTT. Translation gives CASSSTKGVTSGRPDTQYF. Drawing the rest from reference TRBV7-2 and TRBJ2-3, the complete variable domain is GAGVSQSPSNKVTEKGKDVELRCDPISGHTALYWYRQSLGQGLEFLIYFQGNSAPDKSGLPSDRFSAERTGGSVSTLTIQRTQQEDSAVYLCASSSTKGVTSGRPDTQYFGPGTRLTVL.

The V gene is TRBV28, the J gene TRBJ2-7; TRBD2 might be the D (6 bases). The germline gives CDR1 MDHEN, CDR2 SYDVKM. Trimming shortened V by 5 bases and J by 2 bases, and 13 bases separated the two germline ends. The CDR3 runs to 14 residues. Here the CDR3 reads CASSSLGGAYEQYF. CDR3 DNA: TGTGCCAGCAGTAGCCTCGGCGGGGCCTACGAGCAGTACTTC.

This clone was detected once. V gene TRBV6-5 combines with J gene TRBJ1-1; a weak D match, TRBD1 (5 bases). The germline V gene encodes CDR1 MNHEY and CDR2 SVGAGI. This CDR3 region has 14 residues. The V gene lost 6 bases and the J gene lost 6 bases, with 17 bases spanning the gap. The CDR3 DNA sequence: TGTGCCAGCAGCCCCTCGTTGCAGGGCGCTGAAGCTTTCTTT. Its translation is CASSPSLQGAEAFF.

The genes are TRBV28 and TRBJ1-5, with D hard to call. Trimming took off 7 bases at V and 2 bases at J, with 9 bases between the two ends. Germline CDR1 reads MDHEN; CDR2 reads SYDVKM. The CDR3 has 13 residues. In nucleotides, the CDR3 is TGTGCCAGCACTTTCCAGGGCAATCAGCCCCAGCATTTT. It translates to CASTFQGNQPQHF.

The rearrangement joins TRBV14 to TRBJ2-7, with a possible D match to TRBD1 (6 bases). The V end was cut by 3 bases, the J end by 6 bases, with 12 bases between. Germline V lookup: CDR1 SGHDN, CDR2 FVKESK. This CDR3 has 13 residues. DNA for the CDR3: TGTGCCAGCAGCCAGGTAGTAGGGGGCGAGCAGTACTTC. Translating it yields CASSQVVGGEQYF.

The chain employs TRBV7-9 and TRBJ1-1; D uncertain. The CDR3 has 13 residues. Trimming left V 6 bases short and J 6 bases short, with 14 bases between. Germline loops: CDR1 SEHNR, CDR2 FQNEAQ (reference sequence). The CDR3 sequence: CASRAIGGAEAFF. The CDR3 DNA reads as TGTGCCAGCAGGGCCATAGGTGGCGCTGAAGCTTTCTTT.

The V call is TRBV5-1, the J call TRBJ1-3, with TRBD1 identical over 7 bases. V trimming: 3 bases; J trimming: 0 bases; junction bases outside the gene matches: 9. The germline V gene has CDR1 SGHRS and CDR2 YFSETQ. The CDR3 sequence is 17 residues long. CDR3: CASSSWTGQPSGNTIYF. CDR3 nucleotide sequence: TGCGCCAGCAGCTCCTGGACAGGACAACCCTCTGGAAACACCATATATTTT.

V is TRBV19 and J is TRBJ1-2, with 8 bases identical to TRBD1. Per the germline V gene, CDR1 is LNHDA and CDR2 is SQIVND (reference sequence). J gave up 8 bases and V 3 bases, and 11 bases lay outside the gene matches. CDR3 size: 15 residues. The CDR3 is CASSIRSLTGAGYTF. CDR3 nucleotides: TGTGCCAGTAGTATTAGGTCCCTGACAGGGGCCGGCTACACCTTC.

There are a few counts of this clone. The chain has TRBV19 and TRBJ1-2, with 7 nucleotides matching TRBD1. CDR1 LNHDA and CDR2 SQIVND come from the germline V gene (reference sequence). This CDR3 has 14 residues. V lost 7 bases to trimming and J lost 2 bases; unmatched junction nucleotides: 7. The CDR3 DNA sequence: TGTGCCAGTAAGACGACAGGGTCCAACTATGGCTACACCTTC. It specifies CASKTTGSNYGYTF. The full variable domain, rest sourced from reference TRBV19 and TRBJ1-2, is DGGITQSPKYLFRKEGQNVTLSCEQNLNHDAMYWYRQDPGQGLRLIYYSQIVNDFQKGDIAEGYSVSREKKESFPLTVTSAQKNPTAFYLCASKTTGSNYGYTFGSGTRLTVV.

V usage is TRBV5-4 and J usage is TRBJ2-1; maybe TRBD1 (6 bases). Germline V gene sequence: CDR1 SGHNT, CDR2 YYREEE (reference sequence). The length of the CDR3 is 15 residues. Trimming removed 4 bases at V and 5 bases at J, with 16 bases between. The CDR3 sequence is CASSQRTDLNNEQFF. CDR3 nucleotide sequence: TGTGCCAGCAGCCAACGGACAGACCTGAACAATGAGCAGTTCTTC.

In nucleotides, the CDR3 is TGTGCCAGTAGTATAACTCGCGGGGGGATCCAAGAGACCCAGTACTTC. Encoded protein: CASSITRGGIQETQYF. The chain carries TRBV19 and TRBJ2-5; TRBD2 agrees at 8 bases. The CDR3 is made up of 16 amino acids. CDR1 LNHDA and CDR2 SQIVND come from the germline V gene (reference sequence). After removal of 2 bases from V and 1 base from J, the junction contained 6 bases not matched to a gene.

This clone appeared a single time. The chain recombines TRBV28 with TRBJ2-3; TRBD2 aligns across 10 bases. Germline CDR1 MDHEN, CDR2 SYDVKM. The CDR3 runs to 14 residues. Unmatched junction bases numbered 5, after V lost 5 bases and J lost 6 bases. CDR3 loop: CASSLAGVVDTQYF. As DNA, the CDR3 is TGTGCCAGCAGTCTAGCGGGAGTGGTGGATACGCAGTATTTT.